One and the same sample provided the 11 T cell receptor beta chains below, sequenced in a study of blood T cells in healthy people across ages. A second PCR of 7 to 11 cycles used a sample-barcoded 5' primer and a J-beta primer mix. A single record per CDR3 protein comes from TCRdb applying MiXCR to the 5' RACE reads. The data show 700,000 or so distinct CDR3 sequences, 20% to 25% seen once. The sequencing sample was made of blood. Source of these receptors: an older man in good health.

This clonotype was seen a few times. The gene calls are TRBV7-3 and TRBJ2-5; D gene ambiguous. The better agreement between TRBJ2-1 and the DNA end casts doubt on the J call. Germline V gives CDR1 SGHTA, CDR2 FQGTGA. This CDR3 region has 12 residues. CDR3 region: CASSFLENEQFF. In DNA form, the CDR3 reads TGTGCCAGCAGCTTTTTGGAGAATGAGCAGTTCTTC.

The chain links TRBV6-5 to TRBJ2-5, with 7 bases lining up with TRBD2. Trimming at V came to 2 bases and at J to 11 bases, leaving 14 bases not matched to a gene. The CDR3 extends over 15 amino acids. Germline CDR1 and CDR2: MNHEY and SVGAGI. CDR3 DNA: TGTGCCAGCAGTTACGATGGAACGGGAGGCGGGGAGCAGTACTTC. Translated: CASSYDGTGGGEQYF.

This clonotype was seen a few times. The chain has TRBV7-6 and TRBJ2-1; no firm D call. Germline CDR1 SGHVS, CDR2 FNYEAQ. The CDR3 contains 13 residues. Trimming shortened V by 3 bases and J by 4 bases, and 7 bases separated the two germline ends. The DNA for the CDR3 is TGTGCCAGCAGCTTGATTAATTACAATGAGCAGTTCTTC. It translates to CASSLINYNEQFF.

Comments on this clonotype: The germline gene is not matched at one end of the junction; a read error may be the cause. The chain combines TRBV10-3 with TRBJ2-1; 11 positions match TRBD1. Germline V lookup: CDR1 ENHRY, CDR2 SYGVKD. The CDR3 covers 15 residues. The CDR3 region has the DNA TGTGTCATCAGCCTGGACAGGGGGCAGTACAATGAGCAGTTCTTC. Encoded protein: CVISLDRGQYNEQFF.

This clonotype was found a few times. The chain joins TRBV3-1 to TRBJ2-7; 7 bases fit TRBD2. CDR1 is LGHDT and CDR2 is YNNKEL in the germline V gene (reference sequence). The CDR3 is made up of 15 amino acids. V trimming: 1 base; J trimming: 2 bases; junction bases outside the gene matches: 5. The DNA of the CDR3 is TGTGCCAGCAGCCAAGTAGGGCTAGCGGCCTACGAGCAGTACTTC. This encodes CASSQVGLAAYEQYF.

The CDR3 DNA reads as TGCAGTGGAGTATGGTCCACCTACAATGAGCAGTTCTTC. Its translation is CSGVWSTYNEQFF. This chain joins TRBV20-1 and TRBJ2-1, with no clear D. Trimming shortened V by 7 bases and J by 2 bases, and 12 bases separated the two germline ends. Per germline, CDR1 DFQATT and CDR2 SNEGSKA (reference sequence). The length of the CDR3 is 13 residues.

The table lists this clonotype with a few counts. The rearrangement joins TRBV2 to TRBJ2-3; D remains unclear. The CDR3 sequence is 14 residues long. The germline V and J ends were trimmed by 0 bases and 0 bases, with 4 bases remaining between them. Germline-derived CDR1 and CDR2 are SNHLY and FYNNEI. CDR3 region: CASSEATSTDTQYF. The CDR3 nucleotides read TGTGCCAGCAGTGAAGCGACTAGCACAGATACGCAGTATTTT.

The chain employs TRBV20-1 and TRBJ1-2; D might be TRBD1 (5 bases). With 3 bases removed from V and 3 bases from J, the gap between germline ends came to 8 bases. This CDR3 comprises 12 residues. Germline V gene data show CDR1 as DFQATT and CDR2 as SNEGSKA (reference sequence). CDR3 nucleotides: TGCAGTGCTAGGGGGCTAGACTATGGCTACACCTTC. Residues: CSARGLDYGYTF.

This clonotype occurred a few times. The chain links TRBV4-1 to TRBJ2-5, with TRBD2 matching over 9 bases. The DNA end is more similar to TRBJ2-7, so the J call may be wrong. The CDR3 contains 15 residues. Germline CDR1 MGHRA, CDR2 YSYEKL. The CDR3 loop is CASSQDRLAAYEQYV. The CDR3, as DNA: TGCGCCAGCAGCCAAGATAGACTAGCGGCCTACGAGCAGTACGTC.

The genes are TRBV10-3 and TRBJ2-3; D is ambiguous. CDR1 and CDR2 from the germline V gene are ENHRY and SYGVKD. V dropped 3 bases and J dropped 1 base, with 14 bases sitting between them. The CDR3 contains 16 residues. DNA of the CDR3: TGTGCCATCAGTGAAAGGGCCTCCTCTGGCACAGATACGCAGTATTTT. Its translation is CAISERASSGTDTQYF.

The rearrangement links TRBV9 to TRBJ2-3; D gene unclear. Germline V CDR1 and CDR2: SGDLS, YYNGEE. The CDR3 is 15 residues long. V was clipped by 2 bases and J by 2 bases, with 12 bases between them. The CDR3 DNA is TGTGCCAGCAGCGTTCTAGACTCTTCCACAGATACGCAGTATTTT. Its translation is CASSVLDSSTDTQYF.